The 19 T cell receptor beta chains given below trace back to one sample, sequenced in a study of T cells in Graves' hyperthyroidism and ophthalmopathy. Amplification of TCR beta CDR3 regions was performed using RNA transcripts as template. The TCR CDR3 was amplified in a first-round RT-PCR using the HTBI primer set. TCRdb analysed the multiplex PCR reads with MiXCR anew, one entry per CDR3 protein. Here the sample spans a few hundred thousand distinct CDR3 sequences, about a sixth being singletons. Sequencing was performed on blood. All receptors derive from a woman aged 35 to 49 with Graves' ophthalmopathy.

This clonotype occurred many times. J is TRBJ2-1 and V is TRBV5-1; 9 bases fit TRBD2. CDR1 is SGHRS and CDR2 is YFSETQ in the germline V gene. This CDR3 has 17 residues. V gave up 4 bases and J gave up 1 base; unmatched junction bases: 9. The CDR3 is CASSPRLAVWSYNEQFF. In nucleotides, the CDR3 is TGCGCCAGCAGCCCTCGACTAGCGGTGTGGTCCTACAATGAGCAGTTCTTC.

This clonotype was recorded many times. This chain uses TRBV28 with TRBJ2-1; 7 bases match TRBD1. Trimming removed 4 bases from V and 2 bases from J; junction bases left unmatched: 5. The CDR3 spans 15 residues. CDR1 MDHEN and CDR2 SYDVKM come from the germline V gene. Here the CDR3 reads CASSSTGNTYNEQFF. The DNA for the CDR3 is TGTGCCAGCAGTTCGACAGGGAACACCTACAATGAGCAGTTCTTC.

This clonotype was seen a handful of times. The chain carries TRBV3-1 and TRBJ1-3; D gene unclear. The germline V gene has CDR1 LGHDT and CDR2 YNNKEL (reference sequence). This CDR3 spans 16 amino acids. Trimming stripped 1 base from V and 2 bases from J, with 12 bases between. As DNA, the CDR3 is TGTGCCAGCAGCCAAGTCTGGGATTCGACTGGAAACACCATATATTTT. Amino acid sequence: CASSQVWDSTGNTIYF.

This clonotype was recorded at least ten times. This chain links TRBV12-3 or TRBV12-4 with TRBJ1-6; no clear D. The CDR3 extends over 12 amino acids. V lost 8 bases to trimming and J lost 7 bases, with 9 bases between them. CDR3 region: CASGLQNSPLHF. The CDR3 DNA is TGTGCCAGCGGGCTTCAGAATTCACCCCTCCACTTT.

This clonotype was counted between two and nine times. A single base separates this from a much larger clone, so it may be a read error. The chain uses TRBV11-2 and TRBJ1-2, with TRBD1 as a possible D gene (6 bases). CDR1 is SGHAT, CDR2 FQNNGV, per germline. The CDR3 runs to 16 residues. V lost 5 bases and J lost 2, with 18 bases in between. The CDR3 bases are TGTGCCAGCAGCCACCCGGGACGGGGGCAAAACTATGGCTACACCTTC. Translation gives CASSHPGRGQNYGYTF.

This clonotype has at least ten counts. The chain couples TRBV12-3 or TRBV12-4 to TRBJ2-1; 7 nucleotides line up with TRBD1. V was pared by 4 bases and J by 9 bases, with 18 bases of the junction left unmatched. CDR3 length: 17 residues. The CDR3 nucleotides are TGTGCCAGCAGTTCGGGGTTGACAGGGAGTGGAGTTCTTGAGCAGTTCTTC. It codes for CASSSGLTGSGVLEQFF.

On this clonotype itself: Mismatch with germline at one junction end may stem from a read error. The CDR3 coding sequence is TGTGCCAGCAGCCCAGGGGGCAGGTTAGAGGCCCAGTACTTC. Its protein is CASSPGGRLEAQYF. The rearrangement links TRBV9 to TRBJ2-5; 8 bases match TRBD1. The germline gives CDR1 SGDLS, CDR2 YYNGEE. The CDR3 has 14 residues.

This clonotype was seen a few times. This rearrangement joins TRBV28 to TRBJ1-5, with D maybe TRBD1 (5 bases). V was pared by 3 bases and J by 0 bases, with 18 bases between. The CDR3 totals 18 residues. The germline CDR1 and CDR2 sequences are MDHEN and SYDVKM. In DNA form, the CDR3 reads TGTGCCAGCAGTTTCGTCCTTGGGGGGAGTAATAGCAATCAGCCCCAGCATTTT. Translating gives CASSFVLGGSNSNQPQHF.

This clonotype was observed at least ten times. The chain uses TRBV14 and TRBJ2-5; D possibly uses TRBD1 or TRBD2 (5 bases each). Trimming left V 4 bases short and J 4 bases short, with 16 bases between. CDR1 SGHDN and CDR2 FVKESK come from the germline V gene. This CDR3 has 15 residues. The CDR3 protein is CASSLLAGSRETQYF. As DNA, the CDR3 is TGTGCCAGCAGCCTCCTCGCAGGGAGTCGAGAGACCCAGTACTTC.

In this sample, this clonotype turned up many times. V gene TRBV2 combines with J gene TRBJ2-1; TRBD2 is a possible D gene (5 bases). Germline V lookup: CDR1 SNHLY, CDR2 FYNNEI. This CDR3 contains 13 residues. V was pared by 3 bases and J by 10 bases, with 13 bases between. The CDR3 region has the DNA TGTGCCAGCAGTGAGGTAGCGTTGGGGGAGCAGTTCTTC. Translating gives CASSEVALGEQFF.

This clonotype was counted many times. This chain connects TRBV20-1 to TRBJ2-5, with no clear D. V was shortened by 0 bases and J by 2 bases, with 10 bases between the two germline ends. Germline V gives CDR1 DFQATT, CDR2 SNEGSKA (reference sequence). The CDR3 has 14 residues. The CDR3 DNA reads as TGCAGTGCTAGAGATCGCAGGTTTCAAGAGACCCAGTACTTC. It specifies CSARDRRFQETQYF.

In its sample, this clonotype was seen a few times. This CDR3 is CAISESWETEAFF. The CDR3 nucleotides are TGTGCCATCAGTGAGAGTTGGGAGACTGAAGCTTTCTTT. The J gene is TRBJ1-1, the V gene TRBV10-3; no reliable D call. Looked up from germline, CDR1 is ENHRY and CDR2 is SYGVKD. Trimming cost V 2 bases and J 5 bases, with 9 bases left between them. There are 13 residues in the CDR3.

At least ten counts were recorded for this clonotype. The CDR3: CASSGGSSIYNEQFF. CDR3 DNA: TGTGCCAGCAGTGGTGGGTCCTCTATCTACAATGAGCAGTTCTTC. The chain joins TRBV2 to TRBJ2-1, with D unclear. Per the germline V gene, CDR1 is SNHLY and CDR2 is FYNNEI. The CDR3 consists of 15 residues. V dropped 4 bases and J dropped 3 bases, with 13 bases sitting between them.

The rearrangement joins TRBV3-1 to TRBJ2-3, with D unclear. The CDR3 runs to 13 residues. Trimming pared 0 bases from V and 5 bases from J, leaving 6 bases between. Germline V lookup: CDR1 LGHDT, CDR2 YNNKEL (reference sequence). This CDR3 reads CASSQDSKDTQYF. The DNA for the CDR3 is TGTGCCAGCAGCCAAGATAGTAAAGATACGCAGTATTTT.

At least ten counts were recorded for this clonotype. This chain links TRBV19 with TRBJ1-5, with D possibly TRBD1 on 6 matching bases. V was clipped by 7 bases and J by 6 bases, with 16 bases between them. The CDR3 sequence is 14 residues long. In germline, CDR1 is LNHDA, CDR2 SQIVND (reference sequence). The CDR3 nucleotides are TGTGCCAGTAAAAGACAGGTTGGCAGTCAGCCCCAGCATTTT. This codes for CASKRQVGSQPQHF.

This clonotype was seen only a few times. CDR3 residues: CASSLGPARDEQYF. The CDR3 coding sequence is TGTGCCAGCAGCCTGGGACCGGCGAGGGACGAGCAGTACTTC. The chain links TRBV12-3 or TRBV12-4 to TRBJ2-7, with D tentatively TRBD1 or TRBD2 (5 bases each). CDR3 length: 14 residues. With 6 bases removed from V and 5 bases from J, the gap between germline ends came to 17 bases.

The genes are TRBV5-1 and TRBJ2-7, with D tentatively TRBD1 (6 bases). CDR3 length: 15 amino acids. V was cut by 5 bases and J by 2 bases, with 17 bases left in between. From germline, CDR1 is SGHRS and CDR2 YFSETQ. CDR3 bases: TGCGCCAGCAGGTCCCAGGGGACGGATGCCTACGAGCAGTACTTC. The encoded protein is CASRSQGTDAYEQYF.

This clonotype appeared many times. The chain employs TRBV5-1 and TRBJ1-1; D remains unclear. V was shortened by 0 bases and J by 0 bases, with 12 bases between the two germline ends. The CDR3 contains 16 residues. CDR1 and CDR2 from the germline V gene are SGHRS and YFSETQ. The CDR3 loop is CASSLAPAGMNTEAFF. Here the CDR3 DNA reads TGCGCCAGCAGCTTGGCGCCGGCAGGCATGAACACTGAAGCTTTCTTT.

V gene TRBV7-2 combines with J gene TRBJ2-3; TRBD2 aligns across 7 bases. CDR3 length equals 14 residues. Germline CDR1 is SGHTA and CDR2 is FQGNSA. Trimming cost V 7 bases and J 2 bases; bases outside gene matches: 6. The CDR3 bases are TGTGCCAGCACGCGGGGGTACCACACAGATACGCAGTATTTT. Protein product: CASTRGYHTDTQYF. Together with reference TRBV7-2 and TRBJ2-3, the CDR3 gives the full variable domain: GAGVSQSPSNKVTEKGKDVELRCDPISGHTALYWYRQSLGQGLEFLIYFQGNSAPDKSGLPSDRFSAERTGGSVSTLTIQRTQQEDSAVYLCASTRGYHTDTQYFGPGTRLTVL.